A selection of T cell receptor beta chains follows, all from one sample in a study of neurological immune-mediated disorders. MiXCR, run by TCRdb on the 5' RACE reads, gives a single entry per CDR3 protein. The sample gives roughly 100,000 distinct CDR3 sequences, around 3.3% of which show up once; roughly 6.4% is in the top ten. The sample comprised PBMCs. The receptors were gathered from a young woman with multiple sclerosis. CDR3s leave out the opening cysteine and the closing phenylalanine or tryptophan. The order of the fields is clone size, J gene, V gene, CDR3 protein. Not every row has a clone size; where given, it reads once, few, many or a size class.

clone size: many; J gene: TRBJ1-1; V gene: TRBV15; CDR3 protein: ATSRDIVNTEAF
clone size: many; J gene: TRBJ2-3; V gene: TRBV12-3/TRBV12-4; CDR3 protein: ASRLWGASTDTQY
clone size: many; J gene: TRBJ2-7; V gene: TRBV15; CDR3 protein: ATSRGTGSYEQY
clone size: many; J gene: TRBJ2-1; V gene: TRBV12-3/TRBV12-4; CDR3 protein: ASSSMGVPYNEQF
clone size: many; J gene: TRBJ2-1; V gene: TRBV6-1; CDR3 protein: ASSEAPNNEQF
clone size: many; J gene: TRBJ2-1; V gene: TRBV20-1; CDR3 protein: SAGTSGPYNEQF
clone size: many; J gene: TRBJ1-5; V gene: TRBV20-1; CDR3 protein: SASLDSNQPQH
clone size: many; J gene: TRBJ2-7; V gene: TRBV2; CDR3 protein: ASSDARGYPYEQY
clone size: many; J gene: TRBJ2-2; V gene: TRBV7-9; CDR3 protein: ANKGRVSATGELF
clone size: many; J gene: TRBJ2-2; V gene: TRBV6-6; CDR3 protein: ASSFTGANTGELF
clone size: many; J gene: TRBJ2-3; V gene: TRBV4-1; CDR3 protein: ASSQDDRGDSTDTQY
clone size: many; J gene: TRBJ1-1; V gene: TRBV6-2/TRBV6-3; CDR3 protein: ASSYGGEAF
clone size: many; J gene: TRBJ1-1; V gene: TRBV20-1; CDR3 protein: SAPGGAYTEAF
clone size: many; J gene: TRBJ2-3; V gene: TRBV12-3/TRBV12-4; CDR3 protein: ASSFGLSTDTQY
clone size: many; J gene: TRBJ2-3; V gene: TRBV9; CDR3 protein: ASSAIGGLADTQY
clone size: many; J gene: TRBJ2-3; V gene: TRBV29-1; CDR3 protein: SVPFGSLGDTQY
clone size: many; J gene: TRBJ2-3; V gene: TRBV4-2; CDR3 protein: ASSTGGGGFSSTDTQY
clone size: many; J gene: TRBJ2-1; V gene: TRBV20-1; CDR3 protein: SASRLAADHGGEQF
clone size: many; J gene: TRBJ2-2; V gene: TRBV20-1; CDR3 protein: SAVSGGTNTGELF
clone size: many; J gene: TRBJ2-7; V gene: TRBV20-1; CDR3 protein: SARDGATYEQY
clone size: many; J gene: TRBJ1-5; V gene: TRBV12-3/TRBV12-4; CDR3 protein: ASSFGYSNQPQH
clone size: many; J gene: TRBJ2-5; V gene: TRBV2; CDR3 protein: ASSGDQETQY
clone size: many; J gene: TRBJ1-6; V gene: TRBV11-2; CDR3 protein: ASSLGRGLSSSPLH
clone size: many; J gene: TRBJ2-3; V gene: TRBV29-1; CDR3 protein: SVGGQGVGTDTQY
clone size: few; J gene: TRBJ1-2; V gene: TRBV5-5; CDR3 protein: ASSWGLGQGDYGYT
clone size: many; J gene: TRBJ2-5; V gene: TRBV28; CDR3 protein: ASSFSTTQETQY
clone size: many; J gene: TRBJ1-1; V gene: TRBV18; CDR3 protein: ASSPLGGNTEAF
clone size: many; J gene: TRBJ2-5; V gene: TRBV11-1; CDR3 protein: ASSLGSSGGQETQY
clone size: many; J gene: TRBJ2-1; V gene: TRBV28; CDR3 protein: ASLPPGLASRNEQF
clone size: many; J gene: TRBJ2-1; V gene: TRBV27; CDR3 protein: ASSLSGGGNYNEQF
clone size: many; J gene: TRBJ1-1; V gene: TRBV27; CDR3 protein: ASRRLNTEAF
clone size: few; J gene: TRBJ2-7; V gene: TRBV18; CDR3 protein: ASSRFDSVYEQY
clone size: many; J gene: TRBJ2-5; V gene: TRBV4-2; CDR3 protein: ASAASGSETQY
clone size: many; J gene: TRBJ1-4; V gene: TRBV7-8; CDR3 protein: ASSLRDRRRSTNEKLF
clone size: many; J gene: TRBJ2-5; V gene: TRBV7-9; CDR3 protein: ASSLGVGDQETQY
clone size: many; J gene: TRBJ2-1; V gene: TRBV7-2; CDR3 protein: ASSGRWGNEQF
clone size: many; J gene: TRBJ2-2; V gene: TRBV5-1; CDR3 protein: ASSLVGLGTGELF
clone size: many; J gene: TRBJ2-1; V gene: TRBV5-1; CDR3 protein: ASSLPGQGANEQF
clone size: many; J gene: TRBJ2-7; V gene: TRBV28; CDR3 protein: ASTIGQYYEQY
clone size: many; J gene: TRBJ2-5; V gene: TRBV12-3/TRBV12-4; CDR3 protein: ASSLVLGGETQY
clone size: many; J gene: TRBJ1-2; V gene: TRBV11-2; CDR3 protein: ASSPLPPSYT
clone size: many; J gene: TRBJ1-5; V gene: TRBV12-3/TRBV12-4; CDR3 protein: ASRLSNQPQH
clone size: many; J gene: TRBJ2-5; V gene: TRBV20-1; CDR3 protein: SANPSRPGAQY
clone size: many; J gene: TRBJ2-1; V gene: TRBV3-1; CDR3 protein: ASSQTSLNEQF
clone size: many; J gene: TRBJ2-2; V gene: TRBV28; CDR3 protein: ASSLPAGELF
clone size: many; J gene: TRBJ1-2; V gene: TRBV5-1; CDR3 protein: ASSLESVNYGYT
clone size: many; J gene: TRBJ2-5; V gene: TRBV2; CDR3 protein: ASRFRIQETQY
clone size: many; J gene: TRBJ1-2; V gene: TRBV20-1; CDR3 protein: SARSRSYGYT
clone size: many; J gene: TRBJ2-1; V gene: TRBV6-5; CDR3 protein: ASSYSSGSYNEQF
clone size: many; J gene: TRBJ2-3; V gene: TRBV7-9; CDR3 protein: ASSPRTGGTDTQY
clone size: -; J gene: TRBJ2-1; V gene: TRBV18; CDR3 protein: ASSLDLNEQF
clone size: many; J gene: TRBJ1-1; V gene: TRBV11-2; CDR3 protein: ASSPIKNTEAF
clone size: many; J gene: TRBJ2-2; V gene: TRBV30; CDR3 protein: AWNTRTGELF
clone size: many; J gene: TRBJ1-2; V gene: TRBV6-1; CDR3 protein: ASSDGGAGGSYGYT
clone size: -; J gene: TRBJ1-1; V gene: TRBV20-1; CDR3 protein: SASGGPVRDTEAF